This entry lists 27 T cell receptor beta chains sequenced from one sample in a study of blood T cells in healthy people across ages (dated by TCRdb to about 2015). Library generation was performed with 5' RACE. Sequencing used an Illumina HiSeq 2500. The second PCR ran for roughly 7 to 12 cycles and used a J-beta primer mix along with a sample-barcoded 5' primer. Clones were called with MiXCR by TCRdb after fastp trimmed the public reads at Q25, and only in-frame beta chains were retained. Every CDR3 protein is listed once, alongside the most common genes and DNA of its rows. This sample lists about 800,000 distinct CDR3 sequences; roughly 46% were detected once. 15% to 20% of the sample is in the top ten clones. Input material: blood. The receptors were sampled from an elderly man in good health.

This clonotype has more than one count but fewer than ten. The gene calls are TRBV10-3 and TRBJ2-1; 12 nucleotides line up with TRBD2. Unmatched junction bases numbered 9, after V lost 7 bases and J lost 5 bases. The germline CDR1 and CDR2 sequences are ENHRY and SYGVKD. The CDR3 contains 16 residues. The CDR3 reads CAITTVLAGGHNEQFF. The CDR3, as DNA: TGTGCCATCACCACAGTACTAGCGGGAGGTCACAATGAGCAGTTCTTC.

This clonotype has a handful of counts. The chain is built from TRBV20-1 and TRBJ2-3, with D maybe TRBD2 (5 bases). This CDR3 spans 15 amino acids. Germline assignment: CDR1 DFQATT and CDR2 SNEGSKA (reference sequence). V was cut by 0 bases and J by 0 bases, with 10 bases left in between. This CDR3 reads CSARDFRTSTDTQYF. CDR3 in DNA: TGCAGTGCTAGAGATTTTCGGACTAGCACAGATACGCAGTATTTT.

The chain joins TRBV20-1 to TRBJ1-4; TRBD1 agrees at 7 bases. Germline V gene sequence: CDR1 DFQATT, CDR2 SNEGSKA (reference sequence). The CDR3 consists of 15 residues. The V gene end was trimmed by 6 bases and the J gene end by 2 bases; junction bases not matched to a gene: 9. The CDR3 loop is CSAPDRARTNEKLFF. The DNA for the CDR3 is TGCAGTGCCCCCGACAGGGCTCGTACTAATGAAAAACTGTTTTTT.

V gene TRBV7-3 combines with J gene TRBJ2-2; 7 nucleotides match TRBD1. Germline lookup yields CDR1 SGHTA and CDR2 FQGTGA. The length of the CDR3 is 15 residues. V was pared by 6 bases and J by 0 bases, with 4 bases of the junction left unmatched. This CDR3 reads CASRGDSANTGELFF. The DNA for the CDR3 is TGTGCCAGCAGGGGGGACAGCGCGAACACCGGGGAGCTGTTTTTT.

A remark on this clonotype: Just one base apart from a much larger clone, this may be a read error. The chain joins TRBV12-3 or TRBV12-4 to TRBJ2-3; possibly TRBD1 for D (7 bases). The V gene lost 8 bases and the J gene lost 2 bases, with 20 bases spanning the gap. CDR3 length: 16 residues. CDR3 loop: CASGPGGSANTDTQYF. CDR3 bases: TGTGCCAGCGGCCCAGGGGGGAGCGCGAACACAGATACGCAGTATTTT.

The chain recombines TRBV20-1 with TRBJ1-5; no reliable D call. V lost 5 bases and J 0 bases, leaving 14 bases between the germline ends. This CDR3 has 15 amino acids. Germline CDR1 DFQATT, CDR2 SNEGSKA (reference sequence). The CDR3 nucleotides read TGCAGTGCTTCCGATGAAATATATAGCAATCAGCCCCAGCATTTT. It encodes CSASDEIYSNQPQHF.

The chain recombines TRBV20-1 with TRBJ2-7, with TRBD1 matching over 8 bases. The V gene end was trimmed by 4 bases and the J gene end by 1 base; junction bases not matched to a gene: 6. CDR1 and CDR2 (germline): DFQATT, SNEGSKA (reference sequence). The CDR3 spans 14 residues. The CDR3 coding sequence is TGCAGTGCTACAAATGACAGGGGTTCCTACGAGCAGTACTTC. Residues: CSATNDRGSYEQYF.

The chain joins TRBV7-2 to TRBJ2-7; tentatively, D is TRBD1 (5 bases). Germline V CDR1 and CDR2: SGHTA, FQGNSA. The CDR3 loop spans 15 amino acids. V lost 0 bases to trimming and J lost 2 bases, with 11 bases between them. CDR3 sequence: CASSLAAGNPYEQYF. The CDR3 region has the DNA TGTGCCAGCAGCTTAGCCGCAGGGAATCCCTACGAGCAGTACTTC.

V gene TRBV30 combines with J gene TRBJ1-1; TRBD1 agrees at 8 bases. There are 13 residues in the CDR3. The germline CDR1 and CDR2 sequences are GTSNPN and SVGIG (reference sequence). J gave up 4 bases and V 5 bases, and 6 bases lay outside the gene matches. The CDR3 DNA sequence: TGTGCCTGGGGACAGGGATTGGGCACTGAAGCTTTCTTT. Translated, it gives CAWGQGLGTEAFF.

At least ten counts were recorded for this clonotype. The V and J genes are TRBV5-1 and TRBJ2-2; the D is unclear. Trimming stripped 2 bases from V and 1 base from J, with 9 bases between. The CDR3 covers 15 residues. CDR1 and CDR2 (germline): SGHRS, YFSETQ. In DNA, the CDR3 is TGCGCCAGCAGCTTAAGGCAGAAGAACACCGGGGAGCTGTTTTTT. This codes for CASSLRQKNTGELFF.

This clonotype was counted between two and nine times. V and J are TRBV4-2 and TRBJ2-5, with TRBD2 matching 7 bases. Germline V lookup: CDR1 LGHNA, CDR2 YNFKEQ. This CDR3 has 14 amino acids. Losses at the gene ends were 3 bases for V and 6 bases for J; bases not matched to a gene: 7. The CDR3 nucleotides read TGTGCCAGCAGCCAGAACCGGGAGGTAAAGACCCAGTACTTC. As protein: CASSQNREVKTQYF.

The chain is built from TRBV7-9 and TRBJ2-3; D is perhaps TRBD2 (6 bases). V was cut by 7 bases and J by 5 bases, with 31 bases left in between. The length of the CDR3 is 19 residues. In germline, CDR1 is SEHNR, CDR2 FQNEAQ (reference sequence). The CDR3 DNA reads as TGTGCCAGCATGGAGGGTGGCGGCACTGGCAAAGACTTCAGAGATACGCAGTATTTT. This gives the protein CASMEGGGTGKDFRDTQYF.

V is TRBV4-2 and J is TRBJ2-1, with 9 bases fitting TRBD2. Germline V CDR1 and CDR2: LGHNA, YNFKEQ. The junction had 10 bases not matched to a gene; V was cut back by 5 bases and J by 8 bases. This CDR3 is 15 amino acids long. The CDR3 loop reads CASSALAGAQDEQFF. For the CDR3, the DNA is TGTGCCAGCAGCGCCTTAGCGGGAGCTCAGGATGAGCAGTTCTTC.

The V call is TRBV14, the J call TRBJ2-5; D is uncertain. Trimming cost V 0 bases and J 2 bases, with 10 bases left between them. CDR3 length: 15 amino acids. Germline-derived CDR1 and CDR2 are SGHDN and FVKESK. CDR3 protein: CASSQDLHSQETQYF. The CDR3 DNA reads as TGTGCCAGCAGCCAAGATTTGCACAGTCAAGAGACCCAGTACTTC. Combining the CDR3 with reference TRBV14 and TRBJ2-5 gives the whole variable domain EAGVTQFPSHSVIEKGQTVTLRCDPISGHDNLYWYRRVMGKEIKFLLHFVKESKQDESGMPNNRFLAERTGGTYSTLKVQPAELEDSGVYFCASSQDLHSQETQYFGPGTRLLVL.

On this clonotype itself: Sequence at one end of the junction differs from germline and may be a read error. The rearrangement uses TRBV5-1 and TRBJ2-7; D is perhaps TRBD2 (7 bases). Germline CDR1 reads SGHRS; CDR2 reads YFSETQ. The CDR3 consists of 13 residues. The CDR3: CASSGIPGEKWYF. In nucleotides, the CDR3 is TGTGCCAGCAGCGGGATCCCAGGGGAAAAGTGGTACTTC.

This clonotype was found a few times. The J gene is TRBJ2-7, the V gene TRBV5-1; 8 nucleotides line up with TRBD2. The length of the CDR3 is 14 residues. Looked up from germline, CDR1 is SGHRS and CDR2 is YFSETQ. V shed 1 base, J shed 4 bases, and the junction held 4 bases outside the gene matches. The CDR3 DNA reads TGCGCCAGCAGCTTGTTCCGGGAGGGGTACGAGCAGTACTTC. Residues: CASSLFREGYEQYF.

In this sample, this clonotype turned up many times. V and J are TRBV28 and TRBJ2-7; D is unclear. The CDR3 consists of 12 residues. Deletions cut 9 bases from V and 2 bases from J, with 11 bases between. Germline CDR1 is MDHEN and CDR2 is SYDVKM. CDR3: CASIGLPYEQYF. CDR3 nucleotide sequence: TGTGCCAGTATAGGCCTTCCCTACGAGCAGTACTTC.

The V gene is TRBV27, the J gene TRBJ2-4, with 7 bases identical to TRBD2. The CDR3 is 13 residues long. The germline gives CDR1 MNHEY, CDR2 SMNVEV (reference sequence). V lost 10 bases to trimming and J lost 5 bases; unmatched junction nucleotides: 8. The CDR3 loop reads CATGGRQENIQYF. Here the CDR3 DNA reads TGTGCCACCGGGGGGAGGCAAGAAAACATTCAGTACTTC.

A single count supports this clonotype. The V gene is TRBV5-1, the J gene TRBJ1-2; possibly TRBD1 for D (6 bases). Between the trimmed V and J ends, which lost 4 bases and 6 bases, there was a span of 16 bases. Germline CDR1 is SGHRS and CDR2 is YFSETQ. The CDR3 extends over 14 amino acids. CDR3 region: CASSIPQGSDGYTF. The CDR3 DNA is TGCGCCAGCAGCATCCCACAGGGTTCGGATGGCTACACCTTC.

This clonotype showed up just a few times. This chain joins TRBV20-1 and TRBJ2-7; D is unclear. Trimming stripped 0 bases from V and 5 bases from J, with 8 bases between. The length of the CDR3 is 12 residues. Germline CDR1 is DFQATT and CDR2 is SNEGSKA (reference sequence). This CDR3 reads CSARDSLDEQYF. Here the CDR3 DNA reads TGCAGTGCTAGAGACTCCCTCGACGAGCAGTACTTC.

The chain has TRBV7-9 and TRBJ2-3; D is ambiguous. The CDR3 totals 14 residues. Trimming pared 3 bases from V and 4 bases from J, leaving 11 bases between. In germline, CDR1 is SEHNR, CDR2 FQNEAQ (reference sequence). CDR3: CASSLVPGADTQYF. In DNA form, the CDR3 reads TGTGCCAGCAGCTTGGTGCCGGGCGCAGATACGCAGTATTTT.

The chain combines TRBV29-1 with TRBJ2-5; TRBD1 agrees at 7 bases. The J call may be incorrect, as the DNA end agrees better with TRBJ2-7. Per germline, CDR1 SQVTM and CDR2 ANQGSEA. The CDR3 extends over 14 amino acids. This CDR3 is CSVAAGGIVSEQYF. The CDR3 nucleotides read TGCAGCGTTGCCGCAGGGGGAATAGTCAGCGAGCAGTACTTC.

This clonotype was seen only a few times. This chain uses TRBV7-2 with TRBJ2-2; possibly TRBD1 for D (6 bases). Germline assignment: CDR1 SGHTA and CDR2 FQGNSA. V was shortened by 2 bases and J by 12 bases, with 16 bases between the two germline ends. This CDR3 contains 14 residues. This CDR3 reads CASSLSPAGDKLFF. The CDR3 DNA is TGTGCCAGCAGCTTATCGCCAGCCGGGGACAAGCTGTTTTTT.

J is TRBJ2-1 and V is TRBV7-9; no definite D call. From germline, CDR1 is SEHNR and CDR2 FQNEAQ (reference sequence). The V gene lost 1 base and the J gene lost 10 bases, with 11 bases spanning the gap. The CDR3 spans 13 residues. The CDR3 is CASSLVVPGEQFF. CDR3 nucleotide sequence: TGTGCCAGCAGCTTAGTTGTCCCCGGGGAGCAGTTCTTC.

The V and J genes are TRBV20-1 and TRBJ2-3; D is possibly TRBD1 (5 bases). Germline loops: CDR1 DFQATT, CDR2 SNEGSKA (reference sequence). The ends were cut back, 3 bases at V and 4 bases at J, with 11 bases in the middle. This CDR3 has 13 amino acids. The CDR3 DNA reads TGCAGTGCTAGGGGGCAGGATCCAGATACGCAGTATTTT. Translation gives CSARGQDPDTQYF.

The chain joins TRBV20-1 to TRBJ2-3; D is unclear. Germline CDR1 reads DFQATT; CDR2 reads SNEGSKA (reference sequence). The CDR3 length is 14 residues. V lost 2 bases and J 2 bases, leaving 11 bases between the germline ends. The CDR3 DNA sequence: TGCAGTGCTAGAAATAATTTTAACACAGATACGCAGTATTTT. It codes for CSARNNFNTDTQYF.

The chain links TRBV5-6 to TRBJ1-1; weak D call: TRBD1 (5 bases). With 3 bases removed from V and 3 bases from J, the gap between germline ends came to 9 bases. This CDR3 comprises 13 residues. CDR1 and CDR2 from the germline V gene are SGHDT and YYEEEE. The CDR3 here is CASSSDSYTEAFF. For the CDR3, the DNA is TGTGCCAGCAGCTCAGACAGTTACACTGAAGCTTTCTTT.